This TCR beta chain was documented in a study of CD8+ T cells in alopecia areata. Described treatment: oral pan-JAK inhibitor, 5-10 mg twice daily. The investigators collected lesional scalp punch biopsies and peripheral blood from alopecia areata patients. The CDR3 is 15 amino acids. Losses at the gene ends were 5 bases for V and 4 bases for J; bases not matched to a gene: 9. Germline CDR1 LNHDA, CDR2 SQIVND (reference sequence). Of note for this clone: Its specificity is unknown.

Findings of the study overall: Researchers reported that TCR sharing among patients proved less clear than in mice, possibly HLA-linked. The study found higher clonality in lesional than normal scalp, especially in alopecia totalis/universalis.

Once RNA had been extracted, it was reverse transcribed into cDNA to act as the sequencing template. Some clones are missing from TCRdb's copy, which holds only in-frame ones; the method was immunoSEQ multiplex PCR. The sample contains 93,000 or so clones, more than 75% of which appear only once. The material sequenced was CD8+ T cells sorted from blood, taken at approximately week 31, from a patient treated with tofacitinib. This clonotype originated in a human donor with alopecia areata. The chain joins TRBV19 to TRBJ2-3; 7 bases are a match to TRBD1. The CDR3 DNA is TGTGCCAGTAGTCCCCGGACAGGCGGCGCAGATACGCAGTATTTT. Translation gives CASSPRTGGADTQYF. The whole variable domain, remainder taken from reference TRBV19 and TRBJ2-3, is DGGITQSPKYLFRKEGQNVTLSCEQNLNHDAMYWYRQDPGQGLRLIYYSQIVNDFQKGDIAEGYSVSREKKESFPLTVTSAQKNPTAFYLCASSPRTGGADTQYFGPGTRLTVL.